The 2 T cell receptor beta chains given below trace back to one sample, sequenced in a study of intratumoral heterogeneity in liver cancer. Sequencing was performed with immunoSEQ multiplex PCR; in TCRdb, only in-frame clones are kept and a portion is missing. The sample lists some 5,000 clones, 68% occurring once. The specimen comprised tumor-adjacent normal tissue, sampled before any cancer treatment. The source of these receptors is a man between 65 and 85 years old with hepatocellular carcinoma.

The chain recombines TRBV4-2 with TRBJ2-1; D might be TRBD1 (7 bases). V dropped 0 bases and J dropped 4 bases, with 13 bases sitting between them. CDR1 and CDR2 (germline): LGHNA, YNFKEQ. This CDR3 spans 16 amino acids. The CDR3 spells CASSQEEGATYNEQFF. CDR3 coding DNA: TGTGCCAGCAGCCAAGAGGAGGGGGCAACTTACAATGAGCAGTTCTTC.

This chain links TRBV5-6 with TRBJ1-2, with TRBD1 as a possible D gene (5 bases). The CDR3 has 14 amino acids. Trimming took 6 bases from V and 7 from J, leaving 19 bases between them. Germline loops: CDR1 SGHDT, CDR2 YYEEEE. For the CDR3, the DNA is TGTGCCAGCAACCTGTTGGCAGGGAGGGTTGGCTACACCTTC. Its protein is CASNLLAGRVGYTF.